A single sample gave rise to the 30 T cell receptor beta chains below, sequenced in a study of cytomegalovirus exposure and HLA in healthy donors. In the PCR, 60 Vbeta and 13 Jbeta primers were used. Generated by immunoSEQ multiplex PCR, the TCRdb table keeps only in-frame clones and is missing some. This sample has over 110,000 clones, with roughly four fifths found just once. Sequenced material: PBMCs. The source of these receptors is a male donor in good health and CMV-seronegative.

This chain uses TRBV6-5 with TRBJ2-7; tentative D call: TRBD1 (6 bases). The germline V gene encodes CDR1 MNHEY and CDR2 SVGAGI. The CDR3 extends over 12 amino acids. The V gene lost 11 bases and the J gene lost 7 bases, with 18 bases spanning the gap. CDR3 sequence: CAVARGRWEQYF. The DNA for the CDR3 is TGTGCCGTCGCCAGGGGACGTTGGGAGCAGTACTTC.

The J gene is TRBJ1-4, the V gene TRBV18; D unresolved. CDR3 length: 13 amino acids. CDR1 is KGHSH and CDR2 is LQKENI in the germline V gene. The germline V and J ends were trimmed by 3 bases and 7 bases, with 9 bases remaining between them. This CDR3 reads CASSPRLSEKLFF. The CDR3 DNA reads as TGTGCCAGCTCACCCCGTCTGAGTGAAAAACTGTTTTTT.

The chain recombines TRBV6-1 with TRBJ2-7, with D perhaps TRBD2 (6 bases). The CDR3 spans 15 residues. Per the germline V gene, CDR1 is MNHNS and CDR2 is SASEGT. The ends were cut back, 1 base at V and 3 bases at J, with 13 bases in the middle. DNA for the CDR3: TGTGCCAGCAGTGAAGAAGAGGGACTTGGCTACGAGCAGTACTTC. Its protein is CASSEEEGLGYEQYF.

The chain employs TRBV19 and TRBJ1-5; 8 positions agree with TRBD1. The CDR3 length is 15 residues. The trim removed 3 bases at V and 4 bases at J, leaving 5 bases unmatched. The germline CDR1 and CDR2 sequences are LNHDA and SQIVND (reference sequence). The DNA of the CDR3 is TGTGCCAGTAGTATCGGACAGGGAATTAATCAGCCCCAGCATTTT. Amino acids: CASSIGQGINQPQHF.

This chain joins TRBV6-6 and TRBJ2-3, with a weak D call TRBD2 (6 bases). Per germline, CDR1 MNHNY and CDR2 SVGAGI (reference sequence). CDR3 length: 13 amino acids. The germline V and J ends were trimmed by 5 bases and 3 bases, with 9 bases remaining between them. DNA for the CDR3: TGTGCCAGCAGTATAGCGGAGACAGATACGCAGTATTTT. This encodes CASSIAETDTQYF.

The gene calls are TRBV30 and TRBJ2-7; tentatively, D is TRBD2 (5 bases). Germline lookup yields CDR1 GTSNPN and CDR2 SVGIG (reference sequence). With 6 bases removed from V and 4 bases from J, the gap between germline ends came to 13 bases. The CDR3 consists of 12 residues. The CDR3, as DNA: TGTGCCTGTGAGATCAGGACTTACGAGCAGTACTTC. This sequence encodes CACEIRTYEQYF.

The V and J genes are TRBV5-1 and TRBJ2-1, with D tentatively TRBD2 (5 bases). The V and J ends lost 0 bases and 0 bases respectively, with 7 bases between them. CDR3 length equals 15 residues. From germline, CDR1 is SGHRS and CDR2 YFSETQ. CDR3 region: CASSLGESSYNEQFF. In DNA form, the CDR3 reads TGCGCCAGCAGCTTGGGGGAGAGCTCCTACAATGAGCAGTTCTTC.

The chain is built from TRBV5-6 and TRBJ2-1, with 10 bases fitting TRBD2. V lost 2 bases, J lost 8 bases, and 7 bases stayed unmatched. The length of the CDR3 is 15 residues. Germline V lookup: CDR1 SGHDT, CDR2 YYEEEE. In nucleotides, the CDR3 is TGTGCCAGCAGCTTAGGAGCGGGAGGGGGGGATGAGCAGTTCTTC. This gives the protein CASSLGAGGGDEQFF.

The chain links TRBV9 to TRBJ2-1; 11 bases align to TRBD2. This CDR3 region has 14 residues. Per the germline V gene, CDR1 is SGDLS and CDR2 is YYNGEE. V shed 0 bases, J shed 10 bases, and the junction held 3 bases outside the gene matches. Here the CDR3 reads CASSVGTSGSEQFF. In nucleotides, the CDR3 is TGTGCCAGCAGCGTAGGAACTAGCGGGAGCGAGCAGTTCTTC. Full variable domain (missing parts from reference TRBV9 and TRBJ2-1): DSGVTQTPKHLITATGQRVTLRCSPRSGDLSVYWYQQSLDQGLQFLIQYYNGEERAKGNILERFSAQQFPDLHSELNLSSLELGDSALYFCASSVGTSGSEQFFGPGTRLTVL.

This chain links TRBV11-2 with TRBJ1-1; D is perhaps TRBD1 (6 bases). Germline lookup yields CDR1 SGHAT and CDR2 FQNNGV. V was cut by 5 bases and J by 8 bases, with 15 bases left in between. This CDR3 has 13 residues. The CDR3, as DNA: TGTGCCAGCAGCCCTCCTTCCGGGACAGAAGCTTTCTTT. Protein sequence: CASSPPSGTEAFF.

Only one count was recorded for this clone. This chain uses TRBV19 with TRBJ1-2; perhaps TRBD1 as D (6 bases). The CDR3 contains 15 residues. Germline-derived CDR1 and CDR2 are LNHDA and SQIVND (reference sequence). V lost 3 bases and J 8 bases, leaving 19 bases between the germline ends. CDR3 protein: CASSITGGAPVGYTF. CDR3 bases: TGTGCCAGTAGTATTACGGGGGGCGCCCCGGTCGGCTACACCTTC.

The CDR3 sequence: CASSYGTSGSRGEQYF. The CDR3 bases are TGTGCCAGCAGCTACGGGACTAGCGGGAGCCGTGGAGAGCAGTACTTC. This sequence joins TRBV7-6 and TRBJ2-7, with 14 bases lining up with TRBD2. In germline, CDR1 is SGHVS, CDR2 FNYEAQ. This CDR3 region has 16 residues. V lost 4 bases to trimming and J lost 7 bases; unmatched junction nucleotides: 9. Full variable domain (remainder filled in from reference TRBV7-6 and TRBJ2-7): GAGVSQSPRYKVTKRGQDVALRCDPISGHVSLYWYRQALGQGPEFLTYFNYEAQQDKSGLPNDRFSAERPEGSISTLTIQRTEQRDSAMYRCASSYGTSGSRGEQYFGPGTRLTVT.

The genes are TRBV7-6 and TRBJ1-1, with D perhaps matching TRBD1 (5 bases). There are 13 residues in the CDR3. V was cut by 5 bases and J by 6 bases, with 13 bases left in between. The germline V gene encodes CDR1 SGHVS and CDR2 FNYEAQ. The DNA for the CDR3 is TGTGCCAGCAGCCCCAGGGAGGGAGCTGAAGCTTTCTTT. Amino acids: CASSPREGAEAFF.

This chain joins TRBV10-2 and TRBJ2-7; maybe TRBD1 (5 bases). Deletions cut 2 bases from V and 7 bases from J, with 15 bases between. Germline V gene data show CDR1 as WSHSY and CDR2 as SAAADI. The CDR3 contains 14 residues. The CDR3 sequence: CASSEPGLREEQYF. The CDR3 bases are TGCGCCAGCAGTGAGCCGGGCCTCAGGGAAGAGCAGTACTTC.

The CDR3 coding sequence is TGTGCCAGCAGCGGCCTCCTACCTCGGGAGGGCTATGGCTACACCTTC. Encoded protein: CASSGLLPREGYGYTF. The chain combines TRBV6-7 with TRBJ1-2, with no clear D. TRBV6-7 is flagged as an ORF with uncertain function. The CDR3 is made up of 16 amino acids. Trimming left V 6 bases short and J 4 bases short, with 21 bases between.

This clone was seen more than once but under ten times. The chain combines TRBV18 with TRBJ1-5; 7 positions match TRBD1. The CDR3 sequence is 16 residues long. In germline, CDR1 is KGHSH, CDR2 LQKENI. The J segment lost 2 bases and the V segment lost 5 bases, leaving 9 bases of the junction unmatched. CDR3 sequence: CASSSQGDGGNQPQHF. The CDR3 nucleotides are TGTGCCAGCTCATCTCAGGGGGACGGGGGCAATCAGCCCCAGCATTTT.

The CDR3 DNA is TGTGCCAGCAGCCCCTACTTAACAGATACGCAGTATTTT. As protein: CASSPYLTDTQYF. The rearrangement joins TRBV9 to TRBJ2-3; no clear D. The V gene lost 4 bases and the J gene lost 3 bases, with 9 bases spanning the gap. Germline V CDR1 and CDR2: SGDLS, YYNGEE. This CDR3 spans 13 amino acids. Complete variable domain (other parts from reference TRBV9 and TRBJ2-3): DSGVTQTPKHLITATGQRVTLRCSPRSGDLSVYWYQQSLDQGLQFLIQYYNGEERAKGNILERFSAQQFPDLHSELNLSSLELGDSALYFCASSPYLTDTQYFGPGTRLTVL.

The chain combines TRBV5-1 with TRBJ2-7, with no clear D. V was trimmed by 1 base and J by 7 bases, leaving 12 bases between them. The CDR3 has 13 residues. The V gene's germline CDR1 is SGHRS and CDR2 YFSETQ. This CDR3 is CASSLSPRSEQYF. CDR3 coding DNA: TGCGCCAGCAGCTTGTCGCCCCGGTCAGAGCAGTACTTC.

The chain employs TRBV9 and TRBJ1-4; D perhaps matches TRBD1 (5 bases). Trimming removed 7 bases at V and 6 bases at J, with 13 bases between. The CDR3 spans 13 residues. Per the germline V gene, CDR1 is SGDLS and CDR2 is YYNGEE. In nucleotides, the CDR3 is TGTGCCAGCCAAGGGGAGGGGTATGAAAAACTGTTTTTT. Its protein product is CASQGEGYEKLFF.

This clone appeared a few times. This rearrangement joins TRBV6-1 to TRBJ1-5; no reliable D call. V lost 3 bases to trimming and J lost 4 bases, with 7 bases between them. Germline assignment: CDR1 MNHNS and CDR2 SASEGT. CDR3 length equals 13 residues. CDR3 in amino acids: CASSDPLNQPQHF. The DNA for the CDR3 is TGTGCCAGCAGTGACCCTTTAAATCAGCCCCAGCATTTT.

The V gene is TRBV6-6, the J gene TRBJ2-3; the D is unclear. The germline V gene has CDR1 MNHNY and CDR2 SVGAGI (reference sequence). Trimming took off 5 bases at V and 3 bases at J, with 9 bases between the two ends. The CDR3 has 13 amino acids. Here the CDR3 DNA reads TGTGCCAGCAGTCCGCAGGATACAGATACGCAGTATTTT. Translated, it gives CASSPQDTDTQYF.

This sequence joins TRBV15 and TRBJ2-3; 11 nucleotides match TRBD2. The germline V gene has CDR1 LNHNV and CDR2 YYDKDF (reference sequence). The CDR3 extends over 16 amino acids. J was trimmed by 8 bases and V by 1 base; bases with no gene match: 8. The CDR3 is CATSRGPSGRQGTQYF. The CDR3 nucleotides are TGTGCCACCAGCAGAGGGCCTAGCGGGAGGCAGGGTACGCAGTATTTT.

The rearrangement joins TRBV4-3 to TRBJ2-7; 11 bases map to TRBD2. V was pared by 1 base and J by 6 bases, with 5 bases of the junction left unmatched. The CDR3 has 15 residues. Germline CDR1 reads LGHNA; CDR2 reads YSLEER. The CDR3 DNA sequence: TGCGCCAGCAGCCAAGTTTGGCTAGCGGGAGGCGAGCAGTACTTC. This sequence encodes CASSQVWLAGGEQYF.

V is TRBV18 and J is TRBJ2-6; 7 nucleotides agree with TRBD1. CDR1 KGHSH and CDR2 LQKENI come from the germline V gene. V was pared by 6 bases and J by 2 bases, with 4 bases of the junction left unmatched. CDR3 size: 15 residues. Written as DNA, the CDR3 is TGTGCCAGCTCCAAGGGACAGCCTGGGGCCAACGTCCTGACTTTC. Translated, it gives CASSKGQPGANVLTF.

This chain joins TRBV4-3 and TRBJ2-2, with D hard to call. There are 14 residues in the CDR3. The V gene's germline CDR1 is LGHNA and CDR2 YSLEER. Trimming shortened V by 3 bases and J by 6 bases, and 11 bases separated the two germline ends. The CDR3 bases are TGCGCCAGCAGCCAGGAGAGAGGAGCCGGGGAGCTGTTTTTT. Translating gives CASSQERGAGELFF.

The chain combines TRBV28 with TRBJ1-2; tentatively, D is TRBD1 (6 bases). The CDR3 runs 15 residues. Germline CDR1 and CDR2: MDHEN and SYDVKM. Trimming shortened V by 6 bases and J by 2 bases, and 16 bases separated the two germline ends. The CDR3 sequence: CASSLTGIRNYGYTF. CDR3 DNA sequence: TGTGCCAGCAGCTTAACAGGGATTAGGAACTATGGCTACACCTTC.

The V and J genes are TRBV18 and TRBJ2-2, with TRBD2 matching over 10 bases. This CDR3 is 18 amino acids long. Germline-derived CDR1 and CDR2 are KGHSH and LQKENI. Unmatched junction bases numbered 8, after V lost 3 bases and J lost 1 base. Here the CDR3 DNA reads TGTGCCAGCTCACCGCAGAGGACTAGCGGAAAGAACACCGGGGAGCTGTTTTTT. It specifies CASSPQRTSGKNTGELFF.

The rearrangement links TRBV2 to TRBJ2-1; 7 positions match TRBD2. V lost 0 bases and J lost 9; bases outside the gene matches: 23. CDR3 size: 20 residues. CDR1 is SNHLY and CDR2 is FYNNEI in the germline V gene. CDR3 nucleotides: TGTGCCAGCAGTGAAGCGCGGGACGGCGGGAGCCCGGGGAATATCGGTGAGCAGTTCTTC. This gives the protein CASSEARDGGSPGNIGEQFF. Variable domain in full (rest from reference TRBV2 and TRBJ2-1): EPEVTQTPSHQVTQMGQEVILRCVPISNHLYFYWYRQILGQKVEFLVSFYNNEISEKSEIFDDQFSVERPDGSNFTLKIRSTKLEDSAMYFCASSEARDGGSPGNIGEQFFGPGTRLTVL.

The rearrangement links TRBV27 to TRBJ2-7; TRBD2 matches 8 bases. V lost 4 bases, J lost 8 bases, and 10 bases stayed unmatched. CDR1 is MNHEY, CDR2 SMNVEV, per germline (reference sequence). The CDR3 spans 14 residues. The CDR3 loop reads CASSSPGLESQQYF. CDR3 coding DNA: TGTGCCAGCAGTTCTCCGGGACTAGAATCTCAGCAGTACTTC.

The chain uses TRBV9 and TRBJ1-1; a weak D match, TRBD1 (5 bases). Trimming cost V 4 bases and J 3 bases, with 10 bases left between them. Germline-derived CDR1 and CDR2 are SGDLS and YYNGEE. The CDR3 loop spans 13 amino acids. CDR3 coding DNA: TGTGCCAGCAGCCTGTCAGGGTACACTGAAGCTTTCTTT. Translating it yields CASSLSGYTEAFF.